The present T cell receptor beta chain was sequenced within a study of T-cell reconstitution after alpha-beta-depleted transplantation in children. Preparation of the TCRbeta library was carried out with unique molecular identifiers. TCRdb re-called the PCR reads through MiXCR, storing one row per CDR3 protein. The sample records fewer than 700,000 distinct CDR3 sequences, around 13% being singletons. Trimming removed 5 bases from V and 5 bases from J, with 13 bases in between. The CDR3 is 13 residues long. Germline V lookup: CDR1 ENHRY, CDR2 SYGVKD. Only a few counts were recorded for this clonotype. What it binds is not known. The study's findings and limits: T-cell numbers and diversity one year post-transplant derived largely from freshly generated T cells. As was reported, about two months after transplant, alpha-beta T cells came from several hundred expanded graft clones. Surviving recipient T cells and thymic progenitors accounted for the high day-60 TCRbeta diversity observed in some patients.

V gene TRBV10-3 combines with J gene TRBJ2-7; the D gene is possibly TRBD1 (6 bases). The material sequenced was PBMCs, mostly from graft donor cells, taken 360 days after TCRalphabeta/CD19-depleted stem cell transplant. This TCR was sampled from a male patient between 5 and 17 years old who had a stem cell transplant for acute myeloid leukemia, so the T cells may come from the graft donor. CDR3 sequence: CAISRRTENEQYF. CDR3 nucleotide sequence: TGTGCCATCAGTCGGCGGACAGAAAACGAGCAGTACTTC.